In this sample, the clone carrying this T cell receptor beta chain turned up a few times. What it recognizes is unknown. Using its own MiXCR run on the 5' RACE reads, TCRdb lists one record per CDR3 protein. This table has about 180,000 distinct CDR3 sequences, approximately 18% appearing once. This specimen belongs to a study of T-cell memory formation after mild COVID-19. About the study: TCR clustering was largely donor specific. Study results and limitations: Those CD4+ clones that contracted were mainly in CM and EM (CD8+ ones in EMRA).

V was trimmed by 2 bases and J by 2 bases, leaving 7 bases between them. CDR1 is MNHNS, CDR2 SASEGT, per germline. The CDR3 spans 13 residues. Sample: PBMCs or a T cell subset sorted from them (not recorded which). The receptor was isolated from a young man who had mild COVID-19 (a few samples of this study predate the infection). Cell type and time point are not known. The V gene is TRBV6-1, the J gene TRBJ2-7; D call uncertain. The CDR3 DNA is TGTGCCAGCAGTGAAATGCACCCCTACGAGCAGTACTTC. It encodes CASSEMHPYEQYF.